This T cell receptor (beta chain) was found in a study of cytotoxic CD8 clonotypes in ibrutinib-treated CLL. Overall study: In all, under twelve patients were relapsed/refractory, some 14 were treatment-naive and roughly 18 were IGHV unmutated. Findings and limits, study-wide: At ibrutinib response, clonality increased, and at progression it declined back toward baseline. Higher circulating CD8+ T-cell counts strongly accompanied higher baseline clonality, above age-matched healthy donors.

The ends lost 2 bases at V and 7 bases at J; junction bases unmatched: 11. The CDR3 is 16 residues long. The germline V gene encodes CDR1 MGHDK and CDR2 SYGVNS. For this clone: Antigen specificity is unknown.

TCRdb's copy holds only in-frame clones and misses some; the assay was immunoSEQ multiplex PCR. Of around 250,000 clones listed, 60% to 75% are singletons. The TCR sequence derives from a human donor with chronic lymphocytic leukemia. The chain recombines TRBV25-1 with TRBJ2-1; TRBD2 matches 7 bases. The sequencing here drew on PBMCs, taken after 24 months of ibrutinib treatment. The CDR3 loop reads CASSELGAGEGNEQFF. The CDR3 coding sequence is TGTGCCAGCAGTGAACTTGGGGCGGGAGAGGGAAATGAGCAGTTCTTC.